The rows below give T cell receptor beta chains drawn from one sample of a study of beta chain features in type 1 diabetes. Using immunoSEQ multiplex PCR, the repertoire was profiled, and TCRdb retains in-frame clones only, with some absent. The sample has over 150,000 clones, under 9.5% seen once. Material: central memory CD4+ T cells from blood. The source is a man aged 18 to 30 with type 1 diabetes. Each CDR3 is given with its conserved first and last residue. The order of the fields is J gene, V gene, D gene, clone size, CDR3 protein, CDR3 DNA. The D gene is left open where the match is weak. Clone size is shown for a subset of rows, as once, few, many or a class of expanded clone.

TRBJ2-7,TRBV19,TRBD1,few,CASSPFDRGQGEQYF,TGTGCCAGTAGTCCCTTTGACAGGGGGCAGGGCGAGCAGTACTTC
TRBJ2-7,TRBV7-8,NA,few,CASSLPWSGSEQYF,TGTGCCAGCAGCTTGCCCTGGTCGGGTAGCGAGCAGTACTTC
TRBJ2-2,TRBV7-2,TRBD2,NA,CASTLLRSGGDGELFF,TGTGCCAGCACATTACTACGGAGCGGGGGGGACGGGGAGCTGTTTTTT
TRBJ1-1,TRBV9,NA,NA,CASSKRADTEAFF,TGTGCCAGCAGTAAAAGAGCCGACACTGAAGCTTTCTTT
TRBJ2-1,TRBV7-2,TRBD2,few,CASSLDKLTSGKYNEQFF,TGTGCCAGCAGCTTAGATAAGCTAACTAGCGGGAAGTACAATGAGCAGTTCTTC
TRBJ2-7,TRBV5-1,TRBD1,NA,CASSLGQGSPYEQYF,TGCGCCAGCAGCCTCGGACAGGGATCTCCCTACGAGCAGTACTTC
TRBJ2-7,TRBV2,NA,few,CASIGQDNYEQYF,TGTGCCAGCATTGGCCAGGACAACTACGAGCAGTACTTC
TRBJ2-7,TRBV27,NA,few,CASSPVREYWERKYYEQYF,TGTGCCAGCAGTCCCGTAAGGGAGTATTGGGAGCGGAAATACTACGAGCAGTACTTC
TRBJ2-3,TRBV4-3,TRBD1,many,CASSRTGARPDTQYF,TGCGCCAGCAGCCGGACAGGGGCCCGTCCAGATACGCAGTATTTT
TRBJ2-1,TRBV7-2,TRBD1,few,CASSSDRGSWNEQFF,TGTGCCAGCAGCTCAGACAGGGGTTCGTGGAATGAGCAGTTCTTC
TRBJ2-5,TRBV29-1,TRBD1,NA,CSAGGIQETQYF,TGCAGCGCAGGGGGCATCCAAGAGACCCAGTACTTC
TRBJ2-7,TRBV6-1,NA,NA,CASSPGPRYEQYF,TGTGCCAGCAGCCCGGGTCCTCGTTACGAGCAGTACTTC
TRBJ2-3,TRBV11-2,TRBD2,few,CASSLRPTSSPSTDTQYF,TGTGCCAGCAGCTTACGTCCGACTAGCTCTCCTAGCACAGATACGCAGTATTTT
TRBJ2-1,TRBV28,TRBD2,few,CASSPGLAGNNEQFF,TGTGCCAGCAGTCCGGGACTAGCGGGTAACAATGAGCAGTTCTTC
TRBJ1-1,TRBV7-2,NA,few,CASSPDREAFF,TGTGCCAGCAGCCCTGACAGGGAAGCTTTCTTT
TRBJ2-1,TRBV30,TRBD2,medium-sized,CAWSEAGGRYTNEQFF,TGTGCCTGGAGTGAAGCGGGGGGGCGATATACGAATGAGCAGTTCTTC
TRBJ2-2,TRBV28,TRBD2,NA,CASSSGTRLTGELFF,TGTGCCAGCAGTTCCGGGACTAGGCTCACCGGGGAGCTGTTTTTT
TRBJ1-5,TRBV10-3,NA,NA,CAISESGGKGYQPQHF,TGTGCCATCAGTGAGTCAGGGGGTAAGGGCTATCAGCCCCAGCATTTT
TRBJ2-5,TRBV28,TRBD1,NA,CASRRQGGETQYF,TGTGCCAGCAGGAGACAGGGGGGAGAGACCCAGTACTTC
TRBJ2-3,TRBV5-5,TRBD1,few,CASSRGQGTDTQYF,TGTGCCAGCAGCAGGGGACAGGGCACAGATACGCAGTATTTT
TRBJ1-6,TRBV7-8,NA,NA,CASSLPGLTGNNSPLHF,TGTGCCAGCAGCTTGCCCGGCCTGACAGGAAATAATTCACCCCTCCACTTT
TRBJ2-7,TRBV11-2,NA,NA,CALVNRVSDEQYF,TGTGCCCTAGTTAACAGGGTGTCCGACGAGCAGTACTTC
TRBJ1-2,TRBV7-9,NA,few,CASSPQGNVGGYTF,TGTGCCAGCAGCCCGCAGGGGAATGTAGGTGGCTACACCTTC
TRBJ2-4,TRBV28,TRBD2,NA,CASSLGGTMENIQYF,TGTGCCAGCAGCCTAGGCGGGACTATGGAAAACATTCAGTACTTC
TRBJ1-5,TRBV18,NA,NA,CASSPKEGYQPQHF,TGTGCCAGCTCACCAAAGGAGGGTTACCAGCCCCAGCATTTT
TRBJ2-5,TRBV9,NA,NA,CASSVGRAQETQYF,TGTGCCAGCAGCGTAGGCAGGGCCCAAGAGACCCAGTACTTC
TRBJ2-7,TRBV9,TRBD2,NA,CASSEAGLAGANEQYF,TGTGCCAGCAGCGAAGCCGGACTAGCGGGAGCTAACGAGCAGTACTTC
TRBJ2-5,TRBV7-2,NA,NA,CASSSYREETQYF,TGTGCCAGCAGCTCCTACAGAGAAGAGACCCAGTACTTC
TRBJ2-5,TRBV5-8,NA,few,CASSLGLRGRQETQYF,TGTGCCAGCAGCTTGGGGCTGAGAGGCCGACAAGAGACCCAGTACTTC
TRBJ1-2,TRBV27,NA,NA,CASSQSGFYGYTF,TGTGCCAGCAGTCAATCAGGGTTCTATGGCTACACCTTC
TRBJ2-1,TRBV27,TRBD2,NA,CASSPNPGLAGAYEQFF,TGTGCCAGCAGTCCCAACCCGGGACTAGCGGGAGCATATGAGCAGTTCTTC
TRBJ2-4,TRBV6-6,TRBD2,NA,CASSRTSGKNIQYF,TGTGCCAGCAGTAGGACTAGCGGTAAAAACATTCAGTACTTC
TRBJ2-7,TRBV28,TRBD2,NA,CASTRGTSGLKQYF,TGTGCCAGCACGCGGGGGACTAGCGGTCTCAAGCAGTACTTC
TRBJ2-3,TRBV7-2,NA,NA,CASSLADYSTDTQYF,TGTGCCAGCAGCTTAGCAGACTATAGCACAGATACGCAGTATTTT
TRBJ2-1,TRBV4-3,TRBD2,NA,CASSQSSGGLNEQFF,TGCGCCAGCAGCCAGTCTAGCGGGGGGCTCAATGAGCAGTTCTTC
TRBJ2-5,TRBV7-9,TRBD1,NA,CASSLRGRGETQYF,TGTGCCAGCAGCCTCAGGGGGCGCGGGGAGACCCAGTACTTC
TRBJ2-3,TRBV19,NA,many,CASSIQGSTDTQYF,TGTGCCAGTAGTATTCAGGGGAGCACAGATACGCAGTATTTT